The source of this TCR beta chain is a study of yellow fever vaccine responses in identical twins. General study findings and limits: Twin vaccine T cell responses reportedly seemed partly convergent, partly personalized.

The ends were cut back, 3 bases at V and 2 bases at J, with 10 bases in the middle. The CDR3 totals 13 residues. Germline V lookup: CDR1 SQVTM, CDR2 ANQGSEA. TCRdb re-analysed the RT-PCR reads in MiXCR, keeping a single row per CDR3 protein. The table has 30,000 to 40,000 distinct CDR3 sequences, 45% to 65% seen once. A word on this clonotype: Antigen unknown.

Sequenced here: T cells from blood (PBMCs), unsorted or a sorted subset (not recorded which), sampled before or after yellow fever vaccination (not recorded which). The clonotype comes from a woman between 18 and 29 years old who received the yellow fever vaccine. The chain links TRBV29-1 to TRBJ1-2, with D hard to call. The chain's CDR3 is CSVDHGPNYGYTF. CDR3 nucleotide sequence: TGCAGCGTTGATCATGGACCGAACTATGGCTACACCTTC.